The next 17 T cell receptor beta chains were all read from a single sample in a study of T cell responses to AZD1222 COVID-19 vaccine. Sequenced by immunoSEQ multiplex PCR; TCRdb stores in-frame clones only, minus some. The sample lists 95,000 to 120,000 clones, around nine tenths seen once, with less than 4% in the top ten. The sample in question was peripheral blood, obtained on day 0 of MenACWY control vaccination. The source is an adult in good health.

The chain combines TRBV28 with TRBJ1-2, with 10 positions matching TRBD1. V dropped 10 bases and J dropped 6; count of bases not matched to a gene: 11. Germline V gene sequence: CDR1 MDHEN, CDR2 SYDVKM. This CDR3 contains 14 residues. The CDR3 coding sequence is TGTGCCATCTCAAGTGGGGGACAGGGGAATGGCTACACCTTC. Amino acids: CAISSGGQGNGYTF.

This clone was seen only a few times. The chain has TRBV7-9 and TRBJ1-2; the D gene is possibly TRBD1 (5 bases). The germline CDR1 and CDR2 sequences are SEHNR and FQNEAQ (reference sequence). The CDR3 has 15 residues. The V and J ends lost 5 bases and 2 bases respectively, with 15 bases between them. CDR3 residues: CASSTEGRLNYGYTF. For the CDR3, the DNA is TGTGCCAGCAGCACCGAGGGGCGGCTAAACTATGGCTACACCTTC.

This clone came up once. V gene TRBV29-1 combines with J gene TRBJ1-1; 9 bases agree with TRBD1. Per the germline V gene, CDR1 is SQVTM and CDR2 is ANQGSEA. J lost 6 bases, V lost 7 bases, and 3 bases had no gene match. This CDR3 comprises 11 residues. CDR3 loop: CSGTGDAEAFF. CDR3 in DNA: TGCAGCGGGACAGGGGACGCTGAAGCTTTCTTT.

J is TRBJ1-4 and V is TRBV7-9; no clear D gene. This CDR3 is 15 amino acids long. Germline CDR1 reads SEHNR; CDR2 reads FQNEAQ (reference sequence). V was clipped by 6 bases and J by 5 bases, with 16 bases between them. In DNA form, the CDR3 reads TGTGCCAGCAGTCCGACCGGCAGGCTAAATGAAAAACTGTTTTTT. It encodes CASSPTGRLNEKLFF.

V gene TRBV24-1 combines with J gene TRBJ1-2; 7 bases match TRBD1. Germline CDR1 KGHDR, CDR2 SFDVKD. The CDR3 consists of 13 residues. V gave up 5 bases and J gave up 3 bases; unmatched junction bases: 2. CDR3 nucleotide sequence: TGTGCCACCAGTGGAGGACAGGACTATGGCTACACCTTC. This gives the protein CATSGGQDYGYTF.

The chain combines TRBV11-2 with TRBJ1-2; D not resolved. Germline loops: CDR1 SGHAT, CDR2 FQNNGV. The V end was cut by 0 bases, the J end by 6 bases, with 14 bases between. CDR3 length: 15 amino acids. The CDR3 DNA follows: TGTGCCAGCAGCTTAGACCGCCGACCTACCGATGGCTACACCTTC. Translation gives CASSLDRRPTDGYTF.

The CDR3 spells CASSLSGTGTYEQYF. CDR3 DNA: TGTGCCAGCAGCTTAAGTGGGACAGGGACCTACGAGCAGTACTTC. This rearrangement joins TRBV7-3 to TRBJ2-7, with 9 bases matching TRBD1. The germline V gene has CDR1 SGHTA and CDR2 FQGTGA. V gave up 1 base and J gave up 2 bases; unmatched junction bases: 3. The CDR3 contains 15 residues.

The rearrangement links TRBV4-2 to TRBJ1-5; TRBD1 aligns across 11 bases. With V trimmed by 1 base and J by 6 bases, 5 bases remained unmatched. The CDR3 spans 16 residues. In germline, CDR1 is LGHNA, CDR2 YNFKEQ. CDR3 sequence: CASSQGSGTGGQPQHF. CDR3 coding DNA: TGTGCCAGCAGCCAAGGTTCCGGGACAGGGGGTCAGCCCCAGCATTTT.

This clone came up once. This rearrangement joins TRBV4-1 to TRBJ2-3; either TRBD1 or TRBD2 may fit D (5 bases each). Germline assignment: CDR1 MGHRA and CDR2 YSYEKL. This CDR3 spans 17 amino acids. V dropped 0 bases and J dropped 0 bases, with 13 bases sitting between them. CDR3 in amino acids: CASSQDWGTDSTDTQYF. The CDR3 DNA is TGCGCCAGCAGCCAAGATTGGGGGACGGATAGCACAGATACGCAGTATTTT.

CDR3 loop: CAISESKQGRMGTEAFF. The CDR3, as DNA: TGTGCCATCAGTGAGTCGAAACAGGGGCGGATGGGCACTGAAGCTTTCTTT. This sequence joins TRBV10-3 and TRBJ1-1, with 7 nucleotides matching TRBD1. V lost 0 bases, J lost 4 bases, and 11 bases stayed unmatched. Germline V gene lookup returns CDR1 ENHRY and CDR2 SYGVKD. The CDR3 sequence is 17 residues long.

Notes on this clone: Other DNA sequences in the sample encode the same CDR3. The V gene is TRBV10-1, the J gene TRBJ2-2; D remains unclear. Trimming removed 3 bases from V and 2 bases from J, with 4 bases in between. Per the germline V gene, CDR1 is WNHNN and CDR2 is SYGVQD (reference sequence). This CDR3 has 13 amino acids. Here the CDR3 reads CASSDQNTGELFF. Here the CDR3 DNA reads TGCGCCAGCAGTGACCAAAACACCGGGGAGCTGTTTTTT.

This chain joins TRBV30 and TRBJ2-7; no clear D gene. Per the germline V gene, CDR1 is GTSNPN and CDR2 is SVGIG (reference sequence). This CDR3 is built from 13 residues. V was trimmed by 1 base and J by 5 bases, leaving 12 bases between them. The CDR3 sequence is CAWSGNFDDEQYF. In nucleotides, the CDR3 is TGTGCCTGGAGTGGAAACTTTGATGACGAGCAGTACTTC.

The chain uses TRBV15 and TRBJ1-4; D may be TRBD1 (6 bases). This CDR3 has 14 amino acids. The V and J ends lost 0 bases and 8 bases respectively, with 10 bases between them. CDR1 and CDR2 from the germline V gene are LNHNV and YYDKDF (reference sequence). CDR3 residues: CATSREPGVEKLFF. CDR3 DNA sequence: TGTGCCACCAGCAGAGAGCCAGGGGTGGAAAAACTGTTTTTT.

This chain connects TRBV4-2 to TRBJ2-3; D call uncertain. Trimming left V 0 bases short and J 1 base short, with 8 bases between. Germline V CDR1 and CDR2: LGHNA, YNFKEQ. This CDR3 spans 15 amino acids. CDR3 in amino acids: CASSQETTGTDTQYF. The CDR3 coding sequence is TGTGCCAGCAGCCAAGAAACTACTGGCACAGATACGCAGTATTTT.

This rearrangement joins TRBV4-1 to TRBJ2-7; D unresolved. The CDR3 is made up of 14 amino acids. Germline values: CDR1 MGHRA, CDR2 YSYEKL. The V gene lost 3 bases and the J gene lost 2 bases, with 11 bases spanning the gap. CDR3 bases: TGCGCCAGCAGCCAGCAACATCAGGCCTACGAGCAGTACTTC. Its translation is CASSQQHQAYEQYF.

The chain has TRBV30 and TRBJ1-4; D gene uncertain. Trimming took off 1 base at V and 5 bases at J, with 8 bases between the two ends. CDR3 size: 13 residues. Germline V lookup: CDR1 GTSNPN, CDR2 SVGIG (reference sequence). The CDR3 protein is CAWSGAANEKLFF. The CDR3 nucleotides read TGTGCCTGGAGTGGGGCAGCAAATGAAAAACTGTTTTTT.

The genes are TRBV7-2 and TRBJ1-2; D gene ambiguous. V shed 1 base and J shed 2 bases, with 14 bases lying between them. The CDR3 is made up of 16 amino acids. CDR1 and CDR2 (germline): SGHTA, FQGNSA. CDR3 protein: CASSLGGSGLNYGYTF. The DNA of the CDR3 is TGTGCCAGCAGCTTAGGCGGGAGCGGGTTGAACTATGGCTACACCTTC.